Below are 9 T cell receptor beta chains sequenced from a single sample in a study of cytomegalovirus exposure and HLA in healthy donors. Primers: 60 Vbeta forward and 13 Jbeta reverse. Only in-frame clones appear in the TCRdb table, and some are missing; sequencing was by immunoSEQ multiplex PCR. The table includes more than 150,000 clones, over 75% detected once. Sequenced sample: PBMCs. The receptors shown here come from a young man in good health and CMV-seropositive.

About this clone: Relative to the germline gene, one junction end is altered; a read error may explain this. This sequence joins TRBV7-9 and TRBJ1-2; D may be TRBD1 (6 bases). The CDR3 has 16 residues. CDR1 and CDR2 (germline): SEHNR, FQNEAQ (reference sequence). DNA of the CDR3: TGTTCCAGCAGCCCGGGTGGGGGCTTGGCTAACTATGGCTACACCTTC. Translation: CSSSPGGGLANYGYTF.

V is TRBV23-1 and J is TRBJ2-7; 8 bases are shared with TRBD2. TRBV23-1 is an open reading frame whose function is uncertain. CDR3 length: 17 amino acids. V shed 2 bases and J 6 bases; nucleotides not matched to a gene: 15. In DNA form, the CDR3 reads TGCGCCAGCAGTCAAGCCTCCGGGACTAGAGGTGGAGGCGAGCAGTACTTC. Translated, it gives CASSQASGTRGGGEQYF.

The chain links TRBV7-9 to TRBJ1-2; D ambiguous. V lost 6 bases and J lost 1, with 9 bases in between. The germline CDR1 and CDR2 sequences are SEHNR and FQNEAQ (reference sequence). The CDR3 totals 13 residues. The CDR3 sequence is CASRETVNYGYTF. As DNA, the CDR3 is TGTGCCAGCAGGGAAACAGTTAACTATGGCTACACCTTC.

Only a few counts were recorded for this clone. This sequence joins TRBV6-5 and TRBJ1-1; TRBD1 agrees at 7 bases. The germline CDR1 and CDR2 sequences are MNHEY and SVGAGI. This CDR3 is built from 11 residues. V gave up 8 bases and J gave up 7 bases; unmatched junction bases: 4. Here the CDR3 DNA reads TGTGCCAGCCTAACAGGGGATGAAGCTTTCTTT. This translates into CASLTGDEAFF.

V usage is TRBV9 and J usage is TRBJ1-3, with TRBD1 as a possible D gene (5 bases). With 0 bases removed from V and 0 bases from J, the gap between germline ends came to 10 bases. The CDR3 has 16 residues. Per germline, CDR1 SGDLS and CDR2 YYNGEE. The CDR3 region has the DNA TGTGCCAGCAGCGTAGATCACAGGAGCTCTGGAAACACCATATATTTT. Translated, it gives CASSVDHRSSGNTIYF.

The chain employs TRBV4-1 and TRBJ1-2; possibly TRBD1 for D (5 bases). V lost 4 bases to trimming and J lost 2 bases, with 14 bases between them. Looked up from germline, CDR1 is MGHRA and CDR2 is YSYEKL. There are 15 residues in the CDR3. CDR3 bases: TGCGCCAGCAGCCCCTCGACAGCAAAAAACTATGGCTACACCTTC. Residues: CASSPSTAKNYGYTF.

The V call is TRBV4-1, the J call TRBJ1-6; TRBD1 is a possible D gene (5 bases). This CDR3 comprises 14 residues. The germline gives CDR1 MGHRA, CDR2 YSYEKL. Trimming cost V 8 bases and J 7 bases, with 15 bases left between them. The CDR3 coding sequence is TGCGCCAGCCTCGGGGGAGGATGGAATTCACCCCTCCACTTT. It codes for CASLGGGWNSPLHF.

V usage is TRBV7-2 and J usage is TRBJ2-7; D possibly corresponds to TRBD2 (6 bases). V lost 5 bases and J lost 12, with 20 bases in between. The germline V gene has CDR1 SGHTA and CDR2 FQGNSA. The CDR3 totals 13 residues. The CDR3 DNA is TGTGCCAGCAGCGGGGGGAGTATCCCGATGGCGTACTTC. This gives the protein CASSGGSIPMAYF. The variable domain in full, completed from reference TRBV7-2 and TRBJ2-7, reads GAGVSQSPSNKVTEKGKDVELRCDPISGHTALYWYRQSLGQGLEFLIYFQGNSAPDKSGLPSDRFSAERTGGSVSTLTIQRTQQEDSAVYLCASSGGSIPMAYFGPGTRLTVT.

This chain uses TRBV5-1 with TRBJ1-4; 8 bases align to TRBD1. Germline V lookup: CDR1 SGHRS, CDR2 YFSETQ. With 3 bases clipped from V and 5 bases from J, the junction kept 6 bases outside the gene matches. The length of the CDR3 is 15 residues. In DNA, the CDR3 is TGCGCCAGCAGCTCGCAGGGGGCTCGGAATGAAAAACTGTTTTTT. This codes for CASSSQGARNEKLFF.